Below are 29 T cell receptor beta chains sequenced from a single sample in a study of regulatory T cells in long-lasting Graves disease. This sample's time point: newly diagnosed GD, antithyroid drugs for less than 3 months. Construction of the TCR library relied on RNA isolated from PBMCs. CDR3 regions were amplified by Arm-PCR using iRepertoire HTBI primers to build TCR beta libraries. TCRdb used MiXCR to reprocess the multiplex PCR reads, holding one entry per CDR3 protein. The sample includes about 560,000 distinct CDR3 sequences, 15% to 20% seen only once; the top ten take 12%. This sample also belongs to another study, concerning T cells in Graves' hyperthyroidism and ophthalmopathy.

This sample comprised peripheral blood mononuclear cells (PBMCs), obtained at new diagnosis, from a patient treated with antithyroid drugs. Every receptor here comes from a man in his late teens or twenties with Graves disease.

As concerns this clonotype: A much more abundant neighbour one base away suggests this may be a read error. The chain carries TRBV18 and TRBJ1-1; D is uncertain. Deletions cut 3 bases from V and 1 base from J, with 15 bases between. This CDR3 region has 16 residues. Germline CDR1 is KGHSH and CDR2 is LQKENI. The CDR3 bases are TGTGCCAGCTCACCCCGGAGGAGGAGAAGGAACACTGAAGCTTTCTTT. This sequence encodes CASSPRRRRRNTEAFF.

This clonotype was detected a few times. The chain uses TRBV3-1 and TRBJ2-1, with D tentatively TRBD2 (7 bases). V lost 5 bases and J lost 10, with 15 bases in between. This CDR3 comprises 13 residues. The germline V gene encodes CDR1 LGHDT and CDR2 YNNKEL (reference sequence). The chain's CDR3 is CASSEGGAIEQFF. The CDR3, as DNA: TGTGCCAGCAGCGAAGGGGGGGCTATCGAGCAGTTCTTC.

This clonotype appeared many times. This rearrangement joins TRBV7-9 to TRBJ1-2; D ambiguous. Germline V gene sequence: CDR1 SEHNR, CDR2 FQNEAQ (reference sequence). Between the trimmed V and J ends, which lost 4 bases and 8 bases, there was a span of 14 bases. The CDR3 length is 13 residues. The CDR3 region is CASSSVVALGYTF. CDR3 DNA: TGTGCCAGCAGCTCGGTCGTGGCTCTAGGCTACACCTTC.

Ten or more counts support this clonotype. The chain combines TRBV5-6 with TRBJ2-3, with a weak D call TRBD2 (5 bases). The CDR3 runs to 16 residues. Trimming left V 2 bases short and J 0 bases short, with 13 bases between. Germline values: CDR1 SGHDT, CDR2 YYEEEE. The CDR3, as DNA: TGTGCCAGCAGCTTATTGGTAGCGCGAAGCACAGATACGCAGTATTTT. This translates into CASSLLVARSTDTQYF.

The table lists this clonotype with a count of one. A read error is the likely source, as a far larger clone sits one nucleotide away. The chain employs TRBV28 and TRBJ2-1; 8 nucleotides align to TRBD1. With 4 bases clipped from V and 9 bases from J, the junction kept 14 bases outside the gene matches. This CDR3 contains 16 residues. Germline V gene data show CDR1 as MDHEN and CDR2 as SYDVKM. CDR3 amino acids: CASSSEGWTGFFEQFF. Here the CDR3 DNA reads TGTGCCAGCAGTTCAGAGGGGTGGACAGGGTTTTTTGAGCAGTTCTTC.

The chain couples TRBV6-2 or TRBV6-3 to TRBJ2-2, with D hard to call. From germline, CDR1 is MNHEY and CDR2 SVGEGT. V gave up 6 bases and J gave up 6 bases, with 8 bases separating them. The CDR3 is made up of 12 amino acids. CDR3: CASRGIPGELFF. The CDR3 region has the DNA TGTGCCAGCAGGGGAATTCCCGGGGAGCTGTTTTTT.

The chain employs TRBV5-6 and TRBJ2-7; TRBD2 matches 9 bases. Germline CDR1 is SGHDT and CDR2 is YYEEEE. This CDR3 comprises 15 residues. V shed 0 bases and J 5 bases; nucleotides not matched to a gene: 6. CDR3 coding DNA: TGTGCCAGCAGCTTGGGCCGGGTAGCGGGAGACGAGCAGTACTTC. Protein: CASSLGRVAGDEQYF.

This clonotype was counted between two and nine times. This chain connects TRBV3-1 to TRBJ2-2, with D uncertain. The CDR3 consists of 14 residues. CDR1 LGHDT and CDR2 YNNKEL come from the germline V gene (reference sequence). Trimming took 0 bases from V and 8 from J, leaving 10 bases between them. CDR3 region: CASSQDPTFGELFF. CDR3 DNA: TGTGCCAGCAGCCAAGATCCCACTTTTGGGGAGCTGTTTTTT.

This CDR3 reads CASSQDNGVQPQHF. The CDR3 DNA follows: TGTGCCAGCAGCCAAGATAATGGGGTACAGCCCCAGCATTTT. This sequence joins TRBV3-1 and TRBJ1-5; no clear D gene. Trimming cost V 0 bases and J 7 bases, with 10 bases left between them. CDR1 and CDR2 (germline): LGHDT, YNNKEL (reference sequence). CDR3 length: 14 amino acids.

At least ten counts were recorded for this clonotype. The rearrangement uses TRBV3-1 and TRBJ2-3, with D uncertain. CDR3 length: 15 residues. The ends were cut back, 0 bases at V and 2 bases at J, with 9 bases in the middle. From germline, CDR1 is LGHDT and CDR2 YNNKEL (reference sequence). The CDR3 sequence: CASSQDQSFTDTQYF. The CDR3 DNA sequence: TGTGCCAGCAGCCAAGATCAAAGTTTCACAGATACGCAGTATTTT.

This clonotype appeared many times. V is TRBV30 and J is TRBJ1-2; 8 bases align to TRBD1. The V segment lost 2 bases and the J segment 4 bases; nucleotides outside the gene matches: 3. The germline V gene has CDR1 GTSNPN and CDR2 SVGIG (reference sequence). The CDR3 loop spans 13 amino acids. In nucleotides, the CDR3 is TGTGCCTGGAGTTCCGGGACAGGCTATGGCTACACCTTC. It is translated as CAWSSGTGYGYTF.

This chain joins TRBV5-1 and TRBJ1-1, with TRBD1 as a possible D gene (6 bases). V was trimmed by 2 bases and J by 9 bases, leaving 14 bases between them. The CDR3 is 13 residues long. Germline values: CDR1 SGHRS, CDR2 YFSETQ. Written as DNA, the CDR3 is TGCGCCAGCAGCTTAGAGGGGGGGGGGCAAGCTTTCTTT. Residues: CASSLEGGGQAFF.

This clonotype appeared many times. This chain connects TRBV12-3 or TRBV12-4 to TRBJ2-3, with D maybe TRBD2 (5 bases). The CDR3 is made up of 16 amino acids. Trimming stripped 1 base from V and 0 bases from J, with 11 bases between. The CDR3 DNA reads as TGTGCCAGCAGTTTAGTACTAGTACCTAGCACAGATACGCAGTATTTT. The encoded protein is CASSLVLVPSTDTQYF.

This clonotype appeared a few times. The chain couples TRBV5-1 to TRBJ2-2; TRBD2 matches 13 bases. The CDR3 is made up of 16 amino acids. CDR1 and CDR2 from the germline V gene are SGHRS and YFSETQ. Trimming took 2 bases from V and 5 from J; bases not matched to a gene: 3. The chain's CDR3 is CASSFLTSGRTGELFF. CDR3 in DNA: TGCGCCAGCAGCTTCCTGACTAGCGGGAGGACCGGGGAGCTGTTTTTT.

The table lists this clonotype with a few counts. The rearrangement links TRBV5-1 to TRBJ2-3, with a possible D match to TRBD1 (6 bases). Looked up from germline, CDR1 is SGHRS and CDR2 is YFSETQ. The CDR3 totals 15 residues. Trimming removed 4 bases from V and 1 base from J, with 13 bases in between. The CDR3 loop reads CASSDQGSGTDTQYF. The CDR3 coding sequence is TGCGCCAGCAGCGACCAGGGGTCGGGCACAGATACGCAGTATTTT.

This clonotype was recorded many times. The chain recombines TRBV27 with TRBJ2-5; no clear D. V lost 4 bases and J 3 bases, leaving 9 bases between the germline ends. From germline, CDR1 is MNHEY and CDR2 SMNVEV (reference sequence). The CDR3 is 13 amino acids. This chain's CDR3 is CASSSGLKETQYF. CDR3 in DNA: TGTGCCAGCAGTTCCGGCCTAAAAGAGACCCAGTACTTC.

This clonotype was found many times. The DNA of the CDR3 is TGTGCCAGCAGTCAGGGGGGGGGAGGGACAGATACGCAGTATTTT. Its protein is CASSQGGGGTDTQYF. V is TRBV28 and J is TRBJ2-3; TRBD1 or TRBD2 may be the D gene (7 bases each). The CDR3 has 15 residues. V dropped 5 bases and J dropped 3 bases, with 15 bases sitting between them. Germline V gene data show CDR1 as MDHEN and CDR2 as SYDVKM.

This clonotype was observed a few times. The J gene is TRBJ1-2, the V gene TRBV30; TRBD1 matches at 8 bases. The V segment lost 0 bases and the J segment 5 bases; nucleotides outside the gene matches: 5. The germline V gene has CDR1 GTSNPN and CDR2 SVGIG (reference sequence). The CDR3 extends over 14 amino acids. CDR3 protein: CAWSVPTGGYGYTF. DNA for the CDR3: TGTGCCTGGAGTGTACCCACAGGGGGTTATGGCTACACCTTC.

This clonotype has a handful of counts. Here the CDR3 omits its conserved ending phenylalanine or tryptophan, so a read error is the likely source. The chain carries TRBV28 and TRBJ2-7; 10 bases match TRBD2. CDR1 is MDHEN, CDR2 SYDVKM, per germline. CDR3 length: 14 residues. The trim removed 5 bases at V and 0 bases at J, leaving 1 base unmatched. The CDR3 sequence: CASSPSGSSYEQYL. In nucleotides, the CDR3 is TGTGCCAGCAGTCCTAGCGGGAGCTCCTACGAGCAGTACCTC.

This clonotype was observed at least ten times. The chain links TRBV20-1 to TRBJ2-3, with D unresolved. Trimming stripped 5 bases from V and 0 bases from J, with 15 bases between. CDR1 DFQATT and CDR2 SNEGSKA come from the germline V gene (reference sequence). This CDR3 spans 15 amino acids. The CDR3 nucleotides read TGCAGTGCTCGCCCTTTTAAGAGGAGCACAGATACGCAGTATTTT. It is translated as CSARPFKRSTDTQYF.

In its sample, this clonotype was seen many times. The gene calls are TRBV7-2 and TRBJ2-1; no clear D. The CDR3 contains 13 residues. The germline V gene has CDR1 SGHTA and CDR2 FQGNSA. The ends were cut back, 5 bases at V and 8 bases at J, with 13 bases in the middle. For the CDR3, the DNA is TGTGCCAGCAGCCCGACTGACGGTCATGAGCAGTTCTTC. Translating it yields CASSPTDGHEQFF.

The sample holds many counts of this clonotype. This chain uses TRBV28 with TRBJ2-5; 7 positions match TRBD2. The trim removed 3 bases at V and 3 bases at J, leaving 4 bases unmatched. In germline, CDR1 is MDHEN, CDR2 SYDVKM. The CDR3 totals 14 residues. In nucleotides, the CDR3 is TGTGCCAGCAGTTTCGCGGGAGTCGAAGAGACCCAGTACTTC. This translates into CASSFAGVEETQYF.

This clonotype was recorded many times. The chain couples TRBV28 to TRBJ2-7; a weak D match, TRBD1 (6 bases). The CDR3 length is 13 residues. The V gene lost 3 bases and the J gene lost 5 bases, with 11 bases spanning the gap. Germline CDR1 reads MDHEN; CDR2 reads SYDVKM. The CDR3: CASSFGGIDEQYF. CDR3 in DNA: TGTGCCAGCAGTTTTGGGGGCATCGACGAGCAGTACTTC.

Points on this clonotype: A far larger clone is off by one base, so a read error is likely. As DNA, the CDR3 is TGTGCCAGCAGATTGGATCCGAACACTGAAGCTTTCTTT. Encoded protein: CASRLDPNTEAFF. The chain couples TRBV11-2 to TRBJ1-1; D is unresolved. The ends were cut back, 6 bases at V and 1 base at J, with 9 bases in the middle. The germline V gene encodes CDR1 SGHAT and CDR2 FQNNGV. The length of the CDR3 is 13 residues.

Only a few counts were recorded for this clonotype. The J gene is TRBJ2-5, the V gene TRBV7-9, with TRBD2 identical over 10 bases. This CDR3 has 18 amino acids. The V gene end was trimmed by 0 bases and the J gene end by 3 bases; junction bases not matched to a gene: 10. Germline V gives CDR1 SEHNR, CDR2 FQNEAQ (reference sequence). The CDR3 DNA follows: TGTGCCAGCAGCTTAGCGCGGCTAGCGGGAGTCAATAAAGAGACCCAGTACTTC. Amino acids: CASSLARLAGVNKETQYF. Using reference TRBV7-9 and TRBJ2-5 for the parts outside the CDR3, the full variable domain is DTGVSQNPRHKITKRGQNVTFRCDPISEHNRLYWYRQTLGQGPEFLTYFQNEAQLEKSRLLSDRFSAERPKGSFSTLEIQRTEQGDSAMYLCASSLARLAGVNKETQYFGPGTRLLVL.

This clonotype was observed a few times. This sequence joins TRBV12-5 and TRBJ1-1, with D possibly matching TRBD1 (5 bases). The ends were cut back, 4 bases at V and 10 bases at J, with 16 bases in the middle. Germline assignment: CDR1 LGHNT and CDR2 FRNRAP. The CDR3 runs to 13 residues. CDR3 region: CASGSGTDRRAFF. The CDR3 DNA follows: TGTGCTAGTGGTTCCGGGACCGACAGAAGAGCTTTCTTT.

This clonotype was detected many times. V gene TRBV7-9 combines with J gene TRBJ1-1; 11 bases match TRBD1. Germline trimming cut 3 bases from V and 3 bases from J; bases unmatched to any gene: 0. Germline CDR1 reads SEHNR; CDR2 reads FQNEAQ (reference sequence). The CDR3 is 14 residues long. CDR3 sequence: CASSLGQGDTEAFF. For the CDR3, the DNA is TGTGCCAGCAGCTTGGGACAGGGGGACACTGAAGCTTTCTTT.

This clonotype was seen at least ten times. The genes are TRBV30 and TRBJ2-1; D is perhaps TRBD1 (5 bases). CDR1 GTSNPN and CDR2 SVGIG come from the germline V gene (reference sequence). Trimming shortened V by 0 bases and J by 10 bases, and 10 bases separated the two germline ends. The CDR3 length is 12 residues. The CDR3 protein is CAWSVGRAEQFF. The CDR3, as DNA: TGTGCCTGGAGTGTTGGCAGGGCCGAGCAGTTCTTC. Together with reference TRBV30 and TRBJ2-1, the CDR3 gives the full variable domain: SQTIHQWPATLVQPVGSPLSLECTVEGTSNPNLYWYRQAAGRGLQLLFYSVGIGQISSEVPQNLSASRPQDRQFILSSKKLLLSDSGFYLCAWSVGRAEQFFGPGTRLTVL.

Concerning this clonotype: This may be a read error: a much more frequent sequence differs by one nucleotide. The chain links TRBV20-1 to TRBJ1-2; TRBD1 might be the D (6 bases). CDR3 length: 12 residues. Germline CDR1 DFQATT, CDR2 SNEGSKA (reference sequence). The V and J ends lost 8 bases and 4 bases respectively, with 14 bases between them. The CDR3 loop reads CSPWTDTYGYTF. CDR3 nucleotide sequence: TGCAGTCCGTGGACAGATACCTATGGCTACACCTTC.